These 3 T cell receptor beta chains originate from one sample sequenced in a study of control samples from healthy donors and cancer patients. Repertoires were generated with immunoSEQ multiplex PCR, while TCRdb's copy carries only in-frame clones and drops some. Of about 85,000 clones listed, about 89% are singletons. Source material: blood. All receptors come from a woman aged 60-70 years in good health.

This clone was seen more than once but under ten times. This chain joins TRBV3-1 (or the pseudogene TRBV3-2) and TRBJ2-1; 11 bases map to TRBD2. The length of the CDR3 is 16 residues. The V segment lost 1 base and the J segment 7 bases; nucleotides outside the gene matches: 6. Germline V gives CDR1 LGHDT, CDR2 YNNKEL (reference sequence). The CDR3 DNA is TGTGCCAGCAGCCAAGCGCTAGCGGGAGGAAGAAATGAGCAGTTCTTC. Amino acids: CASSQALAGGRNEQFF.

V gene TRBV27 combines with J gene TRBJ1-1, with TRBD1 matching 8 bases. V gave up 8 bases and J gave up 1 base; unmatched junction bases: 15. Germline assignment: CDR1 MNHEY and CDR2 SMNVEV (reference sequence). The CDR3 spans 17 residues. CDR3 bases: TGTGCCAGCCGACCCTTAATTGGTACAGGGGGGAACACTGAAGCTTTCTTT. Residues: CASRPLIGTGGNTEAFF.

Comments on this clone: This specimen includes other DNA sequences encoding the same CDR3. The chain uses TRBV6-1 and TRBJ1-3; a weak D match, TRBD1 (5 bases). This CDR3 contains 15 residues. Trimming took off 2 bases at V and 0 bases at J, with 8 bases between the two ends. The germline V gene has CDR1 MNHNS and CDR2 SASEGT. CDR3 sequence (DNA): TGTGCCAGCAGTGAATATGGGGGCTCTGGAAACACCATATATTTT. It yields the protein CASSEYGGSGNTIYF.